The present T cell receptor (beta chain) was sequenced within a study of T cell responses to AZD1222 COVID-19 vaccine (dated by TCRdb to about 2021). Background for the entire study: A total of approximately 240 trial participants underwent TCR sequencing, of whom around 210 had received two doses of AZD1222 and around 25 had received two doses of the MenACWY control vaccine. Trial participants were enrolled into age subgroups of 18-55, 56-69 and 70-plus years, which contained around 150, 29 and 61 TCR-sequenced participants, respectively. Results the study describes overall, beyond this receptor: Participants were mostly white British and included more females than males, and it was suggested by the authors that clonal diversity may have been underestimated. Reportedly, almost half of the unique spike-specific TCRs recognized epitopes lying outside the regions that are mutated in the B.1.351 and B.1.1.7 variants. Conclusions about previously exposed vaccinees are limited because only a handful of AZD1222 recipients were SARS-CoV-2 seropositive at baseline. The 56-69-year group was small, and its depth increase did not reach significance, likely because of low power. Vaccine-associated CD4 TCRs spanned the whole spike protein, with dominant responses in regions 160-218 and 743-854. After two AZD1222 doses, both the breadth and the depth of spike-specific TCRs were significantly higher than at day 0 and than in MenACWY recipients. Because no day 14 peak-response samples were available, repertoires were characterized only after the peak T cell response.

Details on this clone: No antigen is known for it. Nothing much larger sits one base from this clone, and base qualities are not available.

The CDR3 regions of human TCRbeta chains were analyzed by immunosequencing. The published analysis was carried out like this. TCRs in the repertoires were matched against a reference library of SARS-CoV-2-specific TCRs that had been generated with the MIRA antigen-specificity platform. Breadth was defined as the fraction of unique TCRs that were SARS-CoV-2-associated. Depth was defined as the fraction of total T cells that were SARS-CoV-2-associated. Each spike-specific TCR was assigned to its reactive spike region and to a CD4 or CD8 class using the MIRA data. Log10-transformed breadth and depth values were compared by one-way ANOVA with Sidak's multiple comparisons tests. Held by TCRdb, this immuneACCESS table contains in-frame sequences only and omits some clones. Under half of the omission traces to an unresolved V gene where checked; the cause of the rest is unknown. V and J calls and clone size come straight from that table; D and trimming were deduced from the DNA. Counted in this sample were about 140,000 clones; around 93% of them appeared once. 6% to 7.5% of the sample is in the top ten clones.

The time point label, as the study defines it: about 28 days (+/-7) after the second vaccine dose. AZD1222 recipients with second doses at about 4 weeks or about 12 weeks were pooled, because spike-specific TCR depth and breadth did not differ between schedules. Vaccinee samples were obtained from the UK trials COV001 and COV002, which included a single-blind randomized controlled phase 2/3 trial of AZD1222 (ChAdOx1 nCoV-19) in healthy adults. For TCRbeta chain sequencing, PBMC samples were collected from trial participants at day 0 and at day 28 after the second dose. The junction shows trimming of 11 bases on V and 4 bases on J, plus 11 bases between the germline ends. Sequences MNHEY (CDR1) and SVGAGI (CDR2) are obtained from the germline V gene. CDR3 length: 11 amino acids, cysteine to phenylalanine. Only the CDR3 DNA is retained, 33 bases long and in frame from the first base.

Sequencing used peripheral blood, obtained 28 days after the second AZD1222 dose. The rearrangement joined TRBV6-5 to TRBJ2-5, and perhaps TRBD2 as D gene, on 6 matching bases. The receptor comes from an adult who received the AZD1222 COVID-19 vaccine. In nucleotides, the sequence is TGTGCCGGCGGGACCGGAGAGACCCAGTACTTC. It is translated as CAGGTGETQYF.